This T cell receptor beta chain was observed in a study of CD8 T cells in ankylosing spondylitis. The V gene's germline CDR1 is LGHNA and CDR2 YSLEER. There are 16 residues in the CDR3. V lost 0 bases to trimming and J lost 2 bases, with 14 bases between them. Findings and caveats of the study: In ankylosing spondylitis blood, a motif of roughly eight highly homologous TCR beta variants appeared characteristic.

MiXCR, applied by TCRdb to the 5' RACE reads, yields one record per CDR3 protein. Of more than 500,000 distinct CDR3 sequences in the sample, about 5.2% were seen once. This clonotype was observed at least ten times. Its antigen is still unknown. This clonotype originated in a male donor with ankylosing spondylitis. The material sequenced was blood, either unsorted or a sorted T cell fraction (not recorded which). V gene TRBV4-3 combines with J gene TRBJ2-7, with TRBD2 as a possible D gene (6 bases). CDR3 loop: CASSQDGRGAPYEQYF. CDR3 in DNA: TGCGCCAGCAGCCAAGATGGGCGGGGAGCTCCCTACGAGCAGTACTTC.